This T cell receptor beta chain came from a study of cytomegalovirus exposure and HLA in healthy donors. Use of 60 Vbeta and 13 Jbeta primers characterized the PCR. Profiled with immunoSEQ multiplex PCR; TCRdb holds only in-frame clones, not every one. Here the sample spans approximately 280,000 clones, just over 85% being singletons. The V gene's germline CDR1 is MDHEN and CDR2 SYDVKM. V shed 6 bases, J shed 1 base, and the junction held 15 bases outside the gene matches. The CDR3 has 18 residues. The chain uses TRBV28 and TRBJ1-3; 7 bases are a match to TRBD1. The source material was PBMCs. The receptor was derived from a middle-aged man in good health and CMV-seropositive. In nucleotides, the CDR3 is TGTGCCAGCAGCGAAGAACCCGGGACAGCACTATCTGGAAACACCATATATTTT. As protein: CASSEEPGTALSGNTIYF.